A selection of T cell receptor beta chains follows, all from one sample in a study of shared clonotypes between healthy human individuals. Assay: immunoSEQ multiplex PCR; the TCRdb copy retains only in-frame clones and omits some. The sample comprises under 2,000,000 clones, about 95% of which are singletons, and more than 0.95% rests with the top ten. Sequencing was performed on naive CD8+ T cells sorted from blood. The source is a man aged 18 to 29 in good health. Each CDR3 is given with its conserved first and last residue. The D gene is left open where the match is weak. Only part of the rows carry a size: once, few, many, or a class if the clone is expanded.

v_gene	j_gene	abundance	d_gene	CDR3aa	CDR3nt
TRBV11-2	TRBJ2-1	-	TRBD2	CASRLGLAGYYNEQFF	TGTGCCAGCAGACTAGGACTAGCGGGGTACTACAATGAGCAGTTCTTC
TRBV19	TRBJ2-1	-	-	CASSIESRWNEQFF	TGTGCCAGTAGTATAGAGTCTAGATGGAATGAGCAGTTCTTC
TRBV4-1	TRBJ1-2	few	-	CASSLEPAEGNGYTF	TGCGCCAGCAGCCTCGAGCCCGCGGAAGGGAATGGCTACACCTTC
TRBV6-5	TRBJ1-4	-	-	CASSPQGGKNEKLFF	TGTGCCAGCAGCCCACAGGGAGGGAAGAATGAAAAACTGTTTTTT
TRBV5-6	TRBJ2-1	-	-	CASTVGAARPFF	TGTGCCAGCACCGTCGGGGCCGCAAGACCGTTCTTC
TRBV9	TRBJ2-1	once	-	CASSVEGGPSSYNEQFF	TGTGCCAGCAGCGTAGAGGGCGGCCCCAGCTCCTACAATGAGCAGTTCTTC
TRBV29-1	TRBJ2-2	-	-	CSVEKEGPLNTGELFF	TGCAGCGTTGAAAAGGAGGGGCCACTGAACACCGGGGAGCTGTTTTTT
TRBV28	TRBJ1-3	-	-	CASSLTGGPGNTIYF	TGTGCCAGCAGTTTAACCGGCGGTCCTGGAAACACCATATATTTT
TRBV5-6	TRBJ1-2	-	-	CASSSSPRVGGYTF	TGTGCCAGCAGCTCTTCCCCCCGGGTAGGTGGCTACACCTTC
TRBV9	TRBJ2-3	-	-	CASSALGGGDTQYF	TGTGCCAGCAGCGCTCTGGGAGGAGGAGATACGCAGTATTTT
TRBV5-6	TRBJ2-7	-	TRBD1	CASSFGTVSSYEQYF	TGTGCCAGCAGCTTCGGGACAGTTAGCTCCTACGAGCAGTACTTC
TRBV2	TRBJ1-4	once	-	CASSEASGHRNEKLFF	TGTGCCAGCAGTGAAGCCTCGGGACATAGAAATGAAAAACTGTTTTTT
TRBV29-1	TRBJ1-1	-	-	CSADSGKNTEAFF	TGCAGCGCCGACTCGGGAAAGAACACTGAAGCTTTCTTT
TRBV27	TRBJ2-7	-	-	CASSLNILSYEQYF	TGTGCCAGCAGTTTAAACATTCTCTCCTACGAGCAGTACTTC
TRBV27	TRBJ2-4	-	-	CASSLAGEGIQYF	TGTGCCAGCAGTTTGGCAGGGGAGGGCATTCAGTACTTC
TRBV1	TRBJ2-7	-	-	CTLEGVALYEQYF	TGCACCTTAGAAGGCGTAGCTCTTTACGAGCAGTACTTC
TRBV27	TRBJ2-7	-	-	CASTEGHEQYF	TGTGCCAGTACTGAGGGGCACGAGCAGTACTTC
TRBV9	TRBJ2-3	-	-	CASSLGGQTGDTQYF	TGTGCCAGCAGTCTCGGGGGACAGACCGGAGATACGCAGTATTTT
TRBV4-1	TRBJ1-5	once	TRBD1	CASSQAGQGNQPQHF	TGCGCCAGCAGCCAAGCGGGACAGGGCAATCAGCCCCAGCATTTT
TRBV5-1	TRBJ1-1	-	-	CASSQPTVNTEAFF	TGCGCCAGCAGCCAACCGACAGTGAACACTGAAGCTTTCTTT
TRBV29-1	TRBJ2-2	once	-	CSVPGQTGELFF	TGCAGCGTCCCGGGGCAGACCGGGGAGCTGTTTTTT
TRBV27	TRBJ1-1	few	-	CASSAGVGTEAFF	TGTGCCAGCAGTGCAGGGGTTGGCACTGAAGCTTTCTTT
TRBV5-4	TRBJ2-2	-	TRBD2	CASSVGLAGEHGELFF	TGTGCCAGCAGCGTGGGACTAGCGGGAGAGCACGGGGAGCTGTTTTTT
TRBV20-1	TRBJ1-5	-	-	CSALDGQPQHF	TGCAGTGCTTTGGACGGTCAGCCCCAGCATTTT
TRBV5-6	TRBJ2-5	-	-	CASSPPSQETQYF	TGTGCCAGCAGCCCGCCATCCCAAGAGACCCAGTACTTC
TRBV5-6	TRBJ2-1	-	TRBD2	CASSLARTSGRNEQFF	TGTGCCAGCAGCTTGGCTAGGACTAGCGGACGGAATGAGCAGTTCTTC
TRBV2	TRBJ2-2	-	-	CASSEVLARSAGELFF	TGTGCCAGCAGTGAAGTACTAGCTAGAAGCGCCGGGGAGCTGTTTTTT
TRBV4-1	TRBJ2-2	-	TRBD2	CASSQVLAGLGELFF	TGCGCCAGCAGCCAAGTGCTAGCGGGGCTCGGGGAGCTGTTTTTT
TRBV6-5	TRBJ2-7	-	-	CASSYSPTGTNYEQYF	TGTGCCAGCAGTTACTCTCCGACCGGGACCAACTACGAGCAGTACTTC
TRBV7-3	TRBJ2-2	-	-	CASSFYDTGELFF	TGTGCCAGCAGCTTCTATGACACCGGGGAGCTGTTTTTT
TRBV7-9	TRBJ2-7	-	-	CASSLAGGGLLYEQYF	TGTGCCAGCAGCTTAGCTGGAGGGGGACTCCTCTACGAGCAGTACTTC
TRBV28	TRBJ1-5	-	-	CASRFGWGNQPQHF	TGTGCCAGCAGATTCGGCTGGGGTAATCAGCCCCAGCATTTT
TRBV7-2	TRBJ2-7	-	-	CASSLTEAYEQYF	TGTGCCAGCAGCTTAACGGAAGCCTACGAGCAGTACTTC
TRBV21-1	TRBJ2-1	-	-	CARETTSAHGNEQFF	TGTGCCAGAGAAACTACTAGCGCCCACGGGAATGAGCAGTTCTTC
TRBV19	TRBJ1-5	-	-	CASSISHSPTVQPQHF	TGTGCCAGTAGTATTTCCCACAGTCCAACCGTTCAGCCCCAGCATTTT
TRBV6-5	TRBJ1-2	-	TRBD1	CASRDGQGGGYTF	TGTGCCAGCAGAGATGGACAGGGCGGTGGCTACACCTTC
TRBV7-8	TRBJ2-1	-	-	CASGDSTRSYNEQFF	TGTGCCAGCGGAGACTCGACAAGGTCCTACAATGAGCAGTTCTTC
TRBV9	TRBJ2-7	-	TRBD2	CASSGGAGLAIHEQYF	TGTGCCAGCAGCGGCGGGGCGGGACTAGCGATTCACGAGCAGTACTTC
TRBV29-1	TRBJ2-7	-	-	CSVDRAGSSYEQYF	TGCAGCGTTGATAGGGCAGGGAGCTCCTACGAGCAGTACTTC
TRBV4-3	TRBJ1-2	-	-	CASSQGPGWVDGYTF	TGCGCCAGCAGCCAAGGGCCAGGCTGGGTGGATGGCTACACCTTC
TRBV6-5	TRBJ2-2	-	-	CASSGENTGELFF	TGTGCCAGCAGTGGGGAGAACACCGGGGAGCTGTTTTTT
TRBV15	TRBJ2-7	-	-	CATSPPGGAYEQYF	TGTGCCACCAGCCCGCCCGGAGGTGCCTACGAGCAGTACTTC
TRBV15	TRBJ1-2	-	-	CATSKRMSQFYGYTF	TGTGCCACCAGCAAGCGGATGTCACAGTTCTATGGCTACACCTTC
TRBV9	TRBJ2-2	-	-	CASSTPAGLSDTGELFF	TGTGCCAGCAGCACACCGGCGGGGCTTAGCGACACCGGGGAGCTGTTTTTT
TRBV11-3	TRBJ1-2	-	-	CASSLKGGQDGYTF	TGTGCCAGCAGCTTAAAGGGGGGCCAGGACGGCTACACCTTC
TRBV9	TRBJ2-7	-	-	CASSVADFYEQYF	TGTGCCAGCAGCGTAGCGGACTTCTACGAGCAGTACTTC
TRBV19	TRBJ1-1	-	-	CASSGGRVEAFF	TGTGCCAGTAGTGGGGGGCGCGTTGAAGCTTTCTTT
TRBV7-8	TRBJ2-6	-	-	CASSRGAYGSGANVLTF	TGTGCCAGCAGCCGCGGGGCTTATGGGTCTGGGGCCAACGTCCTGACTTTC
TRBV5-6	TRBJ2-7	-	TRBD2	CASSLRDYGYEQYF	TGTGCCAGCAGCCTCCGGGACTACGGCTACGAGCAGTACTTC
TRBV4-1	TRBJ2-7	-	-	CASSAGVGATYEQYF	TGCGCCAGCAGCGCCGGGGTGGGGGCGACCTACGAGCAGTACTTC